Each of the 25 T cell receptor beta chains below was sequenced from the same sample in a study of T cell responses to AZD1222 COVID-19 vaccine. Assay used: immunoSEQ multiplex PCR; TCRdb lists only in-frame clones, some missing. The sample has around 72,000 clones; around 86% are singletons. The sample consisted of peripheral blood, taken on day 0 of AZD1222 vaccination. The receptors here all came from an adult in good health.

V and J are TRBV28 and TRBJ1-2; no clear D. The CDR3 is made up of 14 amino acids. V lost 3 bases and J 8 bases, leaving 16 bases between the germline ends. The germline V gene encodes CDR1 MDHEN and CDR2 SYDVKM. The CDR3 bases are TGTGCCAGCAGTTTCGGAGGAAGTTTTATGGGCTACACCTTC. Its protein product is CASSFGGSFMGYTF.

The chain joins TRBV12-3 or TRBV12-4 to TRBJ2-2; D is perhaps TRBD2 (5 bases). The CDR3 has 12 residues. V lost 7 bases to trimming and J lost 6 bases, with 9 bases between them. The CDR3 DNA follows: TGTGCCAGCACCGAGGGTCCCGGGGAGCTGTTTTTT. This sequence encodes CASTEGPGELFF.

The chain couples TRBV5-8 to TRBJ2-5, with 8 positions matching TRBD1. Germline CDR1 SGHTS, CDR2 YDEGEE. The J segment lost 5 bases and the V segment lost 4 bases, leaving 13 bases of the junction unmatched. The CDR3 is 16 amino acids. The CDR3 loop is CASSRVGQGARETQYF. CDR3 nucleotide sequence: TGTGCCAGCAGCCGAGTGGGGCAGGGGGCGCGGGAGACCCAGTACTTC. The full variable domain, its missing parts supplied by reference TRBV5-8 and TRBJ2-5, is EAGVTQSPTHLIKTRGQQATLRCSPISGHTSVYWYQQALGLGLQFLLWYDEGEERNRGNFPPRFSGRQFPNYSSELNVNALELEDSALYLCASSRVGQGARETQYFGPGTRLLVL.

The gene calls are TRBV5-1 and TRBJ2-2; the D gene is possibly TRBD1 (5 bases). The germline CDR1 and CDR2 sequences are SGHRS and YFSETQ. V gave up 4 bases and J gave up 6 bases, with 19 bases separating them. This CDR3 region has 16 residues. The DNA for the CDR3 is TGCGCCAGCAGCCTAACGTTTGGGGCGCAGCCCGGGGAGCTGTTTTTT. It encodes CASSLTFGAQPGELFF.

This rearrangement joins TRBV7-2 to TRBJ2-1; no firm D call. CDR3 length equals 15 residues. The germline V gene has CDR1 SGHTA and CDR2 FQGNSA. V lost 5 bases, J lost 4 bases, and 15 bases lay in between. The CDR3 region has the DNA TGTGCCAGCAGCCCCCCAACGATTCCTTACAATGAGCAGTTCTTC. Translation: CASSPPTIPYNEQFF.

The CDR3 DNA sequence: TGCAGTGCGAGGGGGGCCGGGGAGCTGTTTTTT. This gives the protein CSARGAGELFF. The J gene is TRBJ2-2, the V gene TRBV20-1; D may match TRBD1 or TRBD2 (6 bases each). Germline CDR1 reads DFQATT; CDR2 reads SNEGSKA (reference sequence). This CDR3 is built from 11 residues. V was trimmed by 6 bases and J by 6 bases, leaving 8 bases between them.

The chain has TRBV19 and TRBJ1-4; 7 bases are shared with TRBD1. V shed 6 bases, J shed 5 bases, and the junction held 0 bases outside the gene matches. This CDR3 is 12 amino acids long. In germline, CDR1 is LNHDA, CDR2 SQIVND (reference sequence). CDR3 loop: CASRTGNEKLFF. Written as DNA, the CDR3 is TGTGCCAGTAGGACAGGGAATGAAAAACTGTTTTTT.

The V call is TRBV27, the J call TRBJ2-7; possibly TRBD2 for D (5 bases). Trimming left V 3 bases short and J 4 bases short, with 19 bases between. The CDR3 sequence is 16 residues long. Germline V gives CDR1 MNHEY, CDR2 SMNVEV (reference sequence). The CDR3 bases are TGTGCCAGCAGTTTCGGGGTCCTGGCGTCCCGTTACGAGCAGTACTTC. Its translation is CASSFGVLASRYEQYF.

This clone was found once. The gene calls are TRBV30 and TRBJ1-5, with 9 positions matching TRBD1. From germline, CDR1 is GTSNPN and CDR2 SVGIG (reference sequence). The CDR3 runs to 13 residues. V shed 3 bases, J shed 7 bases, and the junction held 4 bases outside the gene matches. As DNA, the CDR3 is TGTGCCTGGAGGGGACAGGGTGGCCAGCCCCAGCATTTT. Translated, it gives CAWRGQGGQPQHF. Together with reference TRBV30 and TRBJ1-5, the CDR3 gives the full variable domain: SQTIHQWPATLVQPVGSPLSLECTVEGTSNPNLYWYRQAAGRGLQLLFYSVGIGQISSEVPQNLSASRPQDRQFILSSKKLLLSDSGFYLCAWRGQGGQPQHFGDGTRLSIL.

The chain has TRBV7-8 and TRBJ1-1; D remains unclear. Trimming removed 3 bases at V and 2 bases at J, with 7 bases between. This CDR3 has 13 amino acids. Germline V gene data show CDR1 as SGHVS and CDR2 as FQNEAQ. The CDR3 is CASSFTPNTEAFF. DNA of the CDR3: TGTGCCAGCAGCTTTACCCCCAACACTGAAGCTTTCTTT.

J is TRBJ2-5 and V is TRBV7-9, with a weak D call TRBD1 (6 bases). This CDR3 is built from 14 residues. Germline V gives CDR1 SEHNR, CDR2 FQNEAQ (reference sequence). The V gene lost 1 base and the J gene lost 4 bases, with 10 bases spanning the gap. The CDR3 nucleotides read TGTGCCAGCAGCTTAGGGGACAAAGGAGAGACCCAGTACTTC. It translates to CASSLGDKGETQYF.

The chain couples TRBV7-2 to TRBJ2-1; TRBD2 matches 14 bases. The germline gives CDR1 SGHTA, CDR2 FQGNSA. Losses at the gene ends were 4 bases for V and 10 bases for J; bases not matched to a gene: 12. This CDR3 comprises 17 residues. The CDR3 loop is CASSSTRTSGGIKEQFF. As DNA, the CDR3 is TGTGCCAGCAGCTCCACACGGACTAGCGGGGGGATAAAAGAGCAGTTCTTC. The full variable domain, rest sourced from reference TRBV7-2 and TRBJ2-1, is GAGVSQSPSNKVTEKGKDVELRCDPISGHTALYWYRQSLGQGLEFLIYFQGNSAPDKSGLPSDRFSAERTGGSVSTLTIQRTQQEDSAVYLCASSSTRTSGGIKEQFFGPGTRLTVL.

This clone appeared a single time. CDR3 bases: TGTGCCAGCAGCTTGATCACAGGGGAAGAGACCCAGTACTTC. Amino acids: CASSLITGEETQYF. This sequence joins TRBV5-4 and TRBJ2-5, with 7 bases identical to TRBD1. This CDR3 region has 14 residues. The V segment lost 1 base and the J segment 3 bases; nucleotides outside the gene matches: 3. CDR1 and CDR2 from the germline V gene are SGHNT and YYREEE (reference sequence).

V is TRBV6-2 or TRBV6-3 and J is TRBJ2-3; D remains unclear. Germline CDR1 and CDR2: MNHEY and SVGEGT. The CDR3 is 13 residues long. Trimming took 2 bases from V and 2 from J, leaving 5 bases between them. CDR3 in amino acids: CASSYRDTDTQYF. CDR3 nucleotide sequence: TGTGCCAGCAGTTACAGGGACACAGATACGCAGTATTTT.

The chain uses TRBV21-1 and TRBJ2-5; the table calls TRBD2, which could not be checked here. TRBV21-1 is listed as a pseudogene. CDR3 length: 15 amino acids. The CDR3 DNA sequence: TGTGCCAGCCGAAACGGAGGTTCCGGAGGGGAGACCCAGTACTTC. Residues: CASRNGGSGGETQYF.

This chain connects TRBV30 to TRBJ2-2, with D perhaps matching TRBD1 or TRBD2 (6 bases each). The CDR3 contains 12 residues. V shed 4 bases and J shed 7 bases, with 10 bases lying between them. Germline V gene lookup returns CDR1 GTSNPN and CDR2 SVGIG (reference sequence). CDR3 loop: CAWIEGGGELFF. The DNA of the CDR3 is TGTGCCTGGATCGAGGGGGGCGGGGAGCTGTTTTTT.

The V call is TRBV28, the J call TRBJ1-5; D perhaps matches TRBD1 (5 bases). The germline V gene has CDR1 MDHEN and CDR2 SYDVKM. Trimming removed 6 bases from V and 4 bases from J, with 10 bases in between. The CDR3 is 13 residues long. The CDR3 DNA is TGTGCCAGCAGGGGGAGGGGAAATCAGCCCCAGCATTTT. This codes for CASRGRGNQPQHF. The full variable domain, in which reference TRBV28 and TRBJ1-5 provide the parts outside the CDR3, is DVKVTQSSRYLVKRTGEKVFLECVQDMDHENMFWYRQDPGLGLRLIYFSYDVKMKEKGDIPEGYSVSREKKERFSLILESASTNQTSMYLCASRGRGNQPQHFGDGTRLSIL.

The chain links TRBV5-6 to TRBJ2-7, with 10 nucleotides matching TRBD2. The CDR3 sequence is 16 residues long. V lost 2 bases to trimming and J lost 0 bases; unmatched junction nucleotides: 5. Germline CDR1 is SGHDT and CDR2 is YYEEEE. CDR3 bases: TGTGCCAGCAGCTTAGGGGCTAGCGGGGGCTCCTACGAGCAGTACTTC. Amino acids: CASSLGASGGSYEQYF.

This sequence joins TRBV6-5 and TRBJ1-4; TRBD1 matches at 11 bases. Germline V gives CDR1 MNHEY, CDR2 SVGAGI. Unmatched junction bases numbered 4, after V lost 7 bases and J lost 6 bases. This CDR3 is built from 14 residues. The DNA of the CDR3 is TGTGCCAGCAAAAGGACAGGGGGCCATGAAAAACTGTTTTTT. Its translation: CASKRTGGHEKLFF.

V is TRBV3-1 (or the pseudogene TRBV3-2) and J is TRBJ2-7; 8 bases align to TRBD1. CDR1 LGHDT and CDR2 YNNKEL come from the germline V gene (reference sequence). Losses at the gene ends were 1 base for V and 1 base for J; bases not matched to a gene: 6. The CDR3 runs 16 residues. CDR3 nucleotide sequence: TGTGCCAGCAGCCAAGCGGGACAGGTTGGATCCTACGAGCAGTACTTC. This codes for CASSQAGQVGSYEQYF.

The genes are TRBV18 and TRBJ1-1; 7 bases agree with TRBD1. V shed 0 bases and J 5 bases; nucleotides not matched to a gene: 3. This CDR3 contains 14 residues. CDR1 is KGHSH, CDR2 LQKENI, per germline. The CDR3 nucleotides read TGTGCCAGCTCACCACCAGGGGGCTGGACTGAAGCTTTCTTT. Its translation is CASSPPGGWTEAFF.

V and J are TRBV3-1 (or the pseudogene TRBV3-2) and TRBJ1-6; TRBD1 agrees at 8 bases. V lost 4 bases, J lost 17 bases, and 13 bases stayed unmatched. CDR3 length: 14 residues. CDR1 is LGHDT, CDR2 YNNKEL, per germline (reference sequence). CDR3 DNA sequence: TGTGCCAGCAGCCTAGGGACAGGCCCAACTCTGGTCCACTTT. It encodes CASSLGTGPTLVHF.

This chain connects TRBV21-1 to TRBJ1-3; no check of the table's D call, TRBD1, against the DNA was made. TRBV21-1 is a recognized pseudogene. This CDR3 comprises 17 residues. CDR3 protein: CASTLLGQPRSGNTIYF. The DNA of the CDR3 is TGTGCCAGCACCTTACTGGGACAGCCCCGCTCTGGAAACACCATATATTTT.

The rearrangement links TRBV27 to TRBJ1-2; TRBD1 matches 8 bases. The ends lost 3 bases at V and 7 bases at J; junction bases unmatched: 7. The germline V gene encodes CDR1 MNHEY and CDR2 SMNVEV (reference sequence). This CDR3 is 14 amino acids long. As DNA, the CDR3 is TGTGCCAGCAGTTTGTACGCAGGGGGCTTTGGCTACACCTTC. This gives the protein CASSLYAGGFGYTF.

This chain connects TRBV6-2 or TRBV6-3 to TRBJ1-1; D might be TRBD1 (5 bases). Germline V CDR1 and CDR2: MNHEY, SVGEGT. V was cut by 2 bases and J by 4 bases, with 8 bases left in between. The CDR3 loop spans 13 amino acids. CDR3 in amino acids: CASSYQGFTEAFF. CDR3 sequence (DNA): TGTGCCAGCAGTTACCAGGGTTTCACTGAAGCTTTCTTT.